This entry lists 16 T cell receptor beta chains sequenced from one sample in a study of metastatic and nonmetastatic thyroid tumors. TCRdb re-called the PCR reads through MiXCR. The repertoire holds tens of thousands of clones, with around 25% as singletons. No treatment had been given to any patient before thyroid surgery. The material sequenced was blood. Source of these receptors: a female donor with papillary thyroid cancer or a benign thyroid nodule (not recorded which). Some clones in this sample may be carry-over from other donors' samples.

This clone was counted between two and nine times. Other DNA sequences within the sample encode an identical CDR3. The CDR3 loop is CAGKGRGGKETEAFF. DNA for the CDR3: TGTGCAGGTAAGGGGCGCGGTGGAAAGGAAACTGAAGCTTTCTTT. The chain has TRBV28 and TRBJ1-1; D possibly corresponds to TRBD1 (5 bases). This CDR3 region has 15 residues. The germline V gene encodes CDR1 MDHEN and CDR2 SYDVKM.

The chain employs TRBV30 and TRBJ1-1, with D perhaps TRBD1 (6 bases). The CDR3 sequence is 10 residues long. The ends were cut back, 7 bases at V and 7 bases at J, with 10 bases in the middle. Germline V gene sequence: CDR1 GTSNPN, CDR2 SVGIG (reference sequence). The chain's CDR3 is CAFTGYEAFF. In DNA, the CDR3 is TGTGCCTTCACAGGGTATGAAGCTTTCTTT.

This clone was seen ten or more times. The J gene is TRBJ2-7, the V gene TRBV3-1; no reliable D call. V shed 5 bases and J shed 7 bases, with 18 bases lying between them. Germline CDR1 LGHDT, CDR2 YNNKEL (reference sequence). The CDR3 contains 14 residues. The CDR3 DNA sequence: TGTGCCAGCAGCGTTCAGGCATACTCTAAGGAGCAGTACTTC. Protein: CASSVQAYSKEQYF.

The V and J genes are TRBV30 and TRBJ2-2; no clear D. Trimming stripped 6 bases from V and 5 bases from J, with 16 bases between. The CDR3 spans 14 residues. Germline CDR1 reads GTSNPN; CDR2 reads SVGIG (reference sequence). The CDR3 protein is CACLSAPQTGELFF. CDR3 nucleotides: TGTGCCTGCTTGTCGGCCCCTCAGACCGGGGAGCTGTTTTTT.

This clone is medium-sized by share. The gene calls are TRBV10-1 and TRBJ2-7; possibly TRBD1 for D (6 bases). Trimming left V 4 bases short and J 2 bases short, with 15 bases between. CDR3 length equals 15 residues. CDR1 is WNHNN and CDR2 is SYGVQD in the germline V gene (reference sequence). For the CDR3, the DNA is TGCGCCAGCAGTGCAGGGGCAGCCCTTACCTACGAGCAGTACTTC. It is translated as CASSAGAALTYEQYF.

This clone came up many times. This may stem from a read error, because a much larger clone lies one nucleotide away. This chain uses TRBV5-6 with TRBJ1-3; the D is unclear. This CDR3 contains 14 residues. CDR1 is SGHDT and CDR2 is YYEEEE in the germline V gene. The CDR3 DNA reads TGTGCCAGCAGCTTGTTCGTTTCCGGAAGCACCATATATTTT. Encoded protein: CASSLFVSGSTIYF.

This clone has ten or more counts. V usage is TRBV12-3 or TRBV12-4 and J usage is TRBJ1-5; D is perhaps TRBD1 (5 bases). The ends were cut back, 3 bases at V and 4 bases at J, with 10 bases in the middle. The CDR3 consists of 14 residues. The DNA for the CDR3 is TGTGCCAGCAGTTTCGGGGCGCGAAATCAGCCCCAGCATTTT. This translates into CASSFGARNQPQHF.

This clone counts as medium-sized. V is TRBV12-3 or TRBV12-4 and J is TRBJ2-7; D may correspond to TRBD1 or TRBD2 (5 bases each). The ends were cut back, 8 bases at V and 6 bases at J, with 11 bases in the middle. This CDR3 spans 11 amino acids. The CDR3 reads CASRDRSEQYF. DNA of the CDR3: TGTGCCAGCCGGGACCGATCCGAGCAGTACTTC.

This clone was detected ten times or more. This chain links TRBV30 with TRBJ2-2, with TRBD1 matching 9 bases. The CDR3 runs to 16 residues. J was trimmed by 1 base and V by 5 bases; bases with no gene match: 8. Germline loops: CDR1 GTSNPN, CDR2 SVGIG (reference sequence). This chain's CDR3 is CAWGQGSVGNTGELFF. The CDR3 DNA sequence: TGTGCCTGGGGACAGGGGTCTGTGGGGAACACCGGGGAGCTGTTTTTT.

This clone was recorded many times. The chain employs TRBV5-1 and TRBJ2-5; D is perhaps TRBD2 (5 bases). V lost 5 bases to trimming and J lost 0 bases, with 14 bases between them. The CDR3 loop spans 15 amino acids. Germline V gives CDR1 SGHRS, CDR2 YFSETQ. The CDR3 sequence: CASSYSGKNQETQYF. CDR3 sequence (DNA): TGCGCCAGCAGTTACTCCGGGAAGAACCAAGAGACCCAGTACTTC.

The sample holds many counts of this clone. The chain joins TRBV15 to TRBJ2-7, with D tentatively TRBD1 (6 bases). V gave up 3 bases and J gave up 7 bases, with 10 bases separating them. Germline values: CDR1 LNHNV, CDR2 YYDKDF (reference sequence). CDR3 length: 12 residues. The CDR3 region has the DNA TGTGCCACCAGCAGTGGGGGCCTTGAGCAGTACTTC. Translating gives CATSSGGLEQYF.

V gene TRBV19 combines with J gene TRBJ1-2; D call uncertain. Germline V CDR1 and CDR2: LNHDA, SQIVND (reference sequence). V gave up 7 bases and J gave up 5 bases, with 8 bases separating them. This CDR3 comprises 11 residues. The CDR3 sequence: CASTKGYGYTF. The DNA of the CDR3 is TGTGCCAGTACTAAAGGGTATGGCTACACCTTC.

By share, this clone ranks as medium-sized (0.01 to 0.1%). The chain uses TRBV11-2 and TRBJ2-7, with 8 bases fitting TRBD1. Germline V gives CDR1 SGHAT, CDR2 FQNNGV. The V gene end was trimmed by 4 bases and the J gene end by 1 base; junction bases not matched to a gene: 3. CDR3 length equals 14 residues. DNA of the CDR3: TGTGCCAGCAGCTCAACAGGGGGGTCCTACGAGCAGTACTTC. Translating gives CASSSTGGSYEQYF.

This clone showed up just a few times. The rearrangement links TRBV6-5 to TRBJ2-1, with 10 bases fitting TRBD2. V lost 0 bases to trimming and J lost 6 bases; unmatched junction nucleotides: 2. The CDR3 is made up of 15 amino acids. The V gene's germline CDR1 is MNHEY and CDR2 SVGAGI. CDR3 in DNA: TGTGCCAGCAGTTACTCAGCGGGAGGGCCCAATGAGCAGTTCTTC. Translation: CASSYSAGGPNEQFF.

In its sample, this clone was seen many times. V is TRBV9 and J is TRBJ2-7; 10 nucleotides match TRBD2. Looked up from germline, CDR1 is SGDLS and CDR2 is YYNGEE. The V and J ends lost 3 bases and 4 bases, in that order; junction bases with no gene match: 7. This CDR3 contains 15 residues. CDR3: CASSEGSGRVYEQYF. The CDR3 bases are TGTGCCAGCAGCGAGGGAAGCGGGAGGGTTTACGAGCAGTACTTC.

The chain carries TRBV7-2 and TRBJ2-5; TRBD1 matches at 7 bases. Germline V gene data show CDR1 as SGHTA and CDR2 as FQGNSA. The trim removed 5 bases at V and 5 bases at J, leaving 17 bases unmatched. This CDR3 has 17 residues. The CDR3 sequence: CASSPHRGGLCMETQYF. The CDR3 DNA is TGTGCCAGCAGCCCGCACCGAGGGGGCCTGTGCATGGAGACCCAGTACTTC.